The next 10 T cell receptor beta chains were all read from a single sample in a study of blood T cell repertoires in COVID-19. Assay used: immunoSEQ multiplex PCR; TCRdb lists only in-frame clones, some missing. The sample holds roughly 290,000 clones, around 90% seen once. The sample consisted of peripheral blood. These receptors came from a woman aged 30 to 39 with COVID-19, enrolled during active disease.

The rearrangement joins TRBV5-4 to TRBJ2-5, with D possibly matching TRBD1 (5 bases). Per germline, CDR1 SGHNT and CDR2 YYREEE (reference sequence). Trimming stripped 0 bases from V and 5 bases from J, with 11 bases between. The CDR3 extends over 14 amino acids. CDR3: CASSLAAGLETQYF. CDR3 coding DNA: TGTGCCAGCAGCTTGGCGGCAGGGCTGGAGACCCAGTACTTC.

The J gene is TRBJ2-1, the V gene TRBV24-1; D gene unclear. The CDR3 runs 15 residues. Trimming cost V 3 bases and J 0 bases, with 8 bases left between them. CDR1 is KGHDR and CDR2 is SFDVKD in the germline V gene. CDR3 sequence (DNA): TGTGCCACCAGTGATGACGACTTCTCCTACAATGAGCAGTTCTTC. Its translation is CATSDDDFSYNEQFF.

The rearrangement links TRBV24-1 to TRBJ2-7; possibly TRBD2 for D (5 bases). From germline, CDR1 is KGHDR and CDR2 SFDVKD. The CDR3 totals 13 residues. V dropped 5 bases and J dropped 6 bases, with 13 bases sitting between them. The CDR3 nucleotides are TGTGCCACCAGTGGAAGGGAGTCTCGCGAGCAGTACTTC. It encodes CATSGRESREQYF.

V is TRBV5-1 and J is TRBJ1-4; no firm D call. This CDR3 comprises 15 residues. V lost 2 bases, J lost 8 bases, and 16 bases lay in between. Germline CDR1 SGHRS, CDR2 YFSETQ. CDR3 in DNA: TGCGCCAGCAGCTTCCGGCGAGGGCAAGGGGAAAAACTGTTTTTT. It is translated as CASSFRRGQGEKLFF. Filled out from reference TRBV5-1 and TRBJ1-4, the complete variable domain reads KAGVTQTPRYLIKTRGQQVTLSCSPISGHRSVSWYQQTPGQGLQFLFEYFSETQRNKGNFPGRFSGRQFSNSRSEMNVSTLELGDSALYLCASSFRRGQGEKLFFGSGTQLSVL.

The genes are TRBV2 and TRBJ2-7, with TRBD1 matching 8 bases. The CDR3 covers 13 residues. Trimming cost V 9 bases and J 3 bases; bases outside gene matches: 7. Germline CDR1 is SNHLY and CDR2 is FYNNEI. The CDR3 DNA follows: TGTGCCAGGATCGGGACAGGAGTCTACGAGCAGTACTTC. It yields the protein CARIGTGVYEQYF.

This chain uses TRBV6-5 with TRBJ1-6; perhaps TRBD1 as D (6 bases). Germline-derived CDR1 and CDR2 are MNHEY and SVGAGI. CDR3 size: 15 residues. V dropped 2 bases and J dropped 5 bases, with 10 bases sitting between them. The CDR3 is CASSYTGQDNSPLHF. DNA for the CDR3: TGTGCCAGCAGTTACACGGGACAAGATAATTCACCCCTCCACTTT.

The chain has TRBV24-1 and TRBJ1-2; the D gene is possibly TRBD1 (5 bases). CDR3 size: 16 residues. CDR1 and CDR2 from the germline V gene are KGHDR and SFDVKD. V lost 2 bases to trimming and J lost 8 bases, with 20 bases between them. CDR3 in amino acids: CATSDSLTASLGGYTF. The CDR3 coding sequence is TGTGCCACCAGTGATTCCCTGACAGCATCCCTGGGAGGCTACACCTTC.

This clone occurred once. The chain combines TRBV11-2 with TRBJ2-3, with TRBD1 matching 8 bases. This CDR3 comprises 15 residues. Unmatched junction bases numbered 11, after V lost 2 bases and J lost 10 bases. The germline CDR1 and CDR2 sequences are SGHAT and FQNNGV. DNA of the CDR3: TGTGCCAGCAGCTTATGGGTGGGCAGGGGGCCAGCGCAGTATTTT. Translation gives CASSLWVGRGPAQYF.

J is TRBJ2-7 and V is TRBV6-5, with TRBD1 matching 7 bases. The CDR3 contains 12 residues. The junction had 7 bases not matched to a gene; V was cut back by 9 bases and J by 5 bases. Germline-derived CDR1 and CDR2 are MNHEY and SVGAGI. The CDR3 nucleotides are TGTGCCAGTTGGGACAGATTCAACGAGCAGTACTTC. Its translation: CASWDRFNEQYF.

The CDR3 loop reads CASSEVGLAGVSKSEQYF. The CDR3 region has the DNA TGTGCCAGCAGTGAAGTCGGGCTAGCGGGAGTGAGTAAGAGCGAGCAGTACTTC. This sequence joins TRBV2 and TRBJ2-7; 10 bases align to TRBD2. Germline values: CDR1 SNHLY, CDR2 FYNNEI. The CDR3 has 18 amino acids. With 1 base clipped from V and 6 bases from J, the junction kept 15 bases outside the gene matches.